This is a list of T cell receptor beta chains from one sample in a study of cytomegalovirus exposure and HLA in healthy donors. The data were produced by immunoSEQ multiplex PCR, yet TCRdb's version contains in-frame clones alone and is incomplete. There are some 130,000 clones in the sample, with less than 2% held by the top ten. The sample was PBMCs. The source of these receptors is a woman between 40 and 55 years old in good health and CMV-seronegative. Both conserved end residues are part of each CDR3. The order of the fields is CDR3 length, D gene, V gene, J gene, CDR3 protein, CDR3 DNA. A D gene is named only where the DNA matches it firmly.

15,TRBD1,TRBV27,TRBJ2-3,CASSLGGSYTDTQYF,TGTGCCAGCAGTCTAGGGGGCTCCTACACAGATACGCAGTATTTT
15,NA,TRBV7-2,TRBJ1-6,CASTLGGLFNSPLHF,TGTGCCAGCACCTTGGGGGGACTGTTTAATTCACCCCTCCACTTT
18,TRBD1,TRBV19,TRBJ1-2,CASSTPPGTGGYYYGYTF,TGTGCCAGTAGTACTCCCCCCGGGACAGGGGGCTACTATTATGGCTACACCTTC
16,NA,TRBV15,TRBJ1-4,CATSKGLTATNEKLFF,TGTGCCACCAGCAAGGGACTAACCGCAACTAATGAAAAACTGTTTTTT
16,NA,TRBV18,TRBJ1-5,CASSPRQGAGRQPQHF,TGTGCCAGCTCGCCTAGGCAAGGAGCGGGGAGACAGCCCCAGCATTTT
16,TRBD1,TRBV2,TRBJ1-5,CASRTGGTLSNQPQHF,TGTGCCAGCAGGACAGGGGGCACGTTAAGCAATCAGCCCCAGCATTTT
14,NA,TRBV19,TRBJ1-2,CASSLQTGIDGYTF,TGTGCCAGTAGCCTTCAAACAGGGATAGATGGCTACACCTTC
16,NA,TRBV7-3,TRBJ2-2,CASSLTGTQNTGELFF,TGTGCCAGCAGCTTAACGGGGACACAGAACACCGGGGAGCTGTTTTTT
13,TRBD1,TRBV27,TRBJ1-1,CASSWTGRSGAFF,TGTGCCAGCAGTTGGACAGGCCGCTCTGGAGCTTTCTTT
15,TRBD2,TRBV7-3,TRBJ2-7,CASSPSGGASYEQYF,TGTGCCAGCAGCCCTAGCGGGGGGGCTTCCTACGAGCAGTACTTC
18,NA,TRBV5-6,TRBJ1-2,CASSLNRPLRRKRYGYTF,TGTGCCAGCAGCTTGAACAGGCCCTTAAGGCGAAAGCGCTATGGCTACACCTTC
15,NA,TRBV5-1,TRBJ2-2,CASSLEFGGTGELFF,TGCGCCAGCAGCTTGGAATTCGGGGGAACCGGGGAGCTGTTTTTT
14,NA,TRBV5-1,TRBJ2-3,CASSLGLDTDTQYF,TGCGCCAGCAGCTTGGGACTTGACACAGATACGCAGTATTTT
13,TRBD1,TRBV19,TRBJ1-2,CASWMGQSYGYTF,TGTGCCAGCTGGATGGGACAGTCTTATGGCTACACCTTC
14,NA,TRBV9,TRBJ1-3,CASSVDRGGNTIYF,TGTGCCAGCAGCGTAGATCGGGGGGGAAACACCATATATTTT
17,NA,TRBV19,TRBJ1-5,CASRSLSGTFSNQPQHF,TGTGCCAGTCGCTCTCTGTCTGGGACATTTAGCAATCAGCCCCAGCATTTT
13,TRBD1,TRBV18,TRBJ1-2,CASSPDREDGYTF,TGTGCCAGCTCACCGGACAGGGAGGATGGCTACACCTTC
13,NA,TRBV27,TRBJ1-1,CASSRGGRTEAFF,TGTGCCAGCAGTAGGGGGGGTAGGACTGAAGCTTTCTTT
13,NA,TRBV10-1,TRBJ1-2,CASSESSVRGYTF,TGCGCCAGCAGTGAGTCGTCGGTCCGGGGCTACACCTTC
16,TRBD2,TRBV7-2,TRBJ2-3,CASSFLAGGLLDTQYF,TGTGCCAGCAGCTTTTTAGCGGGGGGGCTTTTAGATACGCAGTATTTT
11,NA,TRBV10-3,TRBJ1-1,CATRQTTEAFF,TGTGCCACCCGACAGACAACTGAAGCTTTCTTT
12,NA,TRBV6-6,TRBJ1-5,CASSYWSEPQHF,TGTGCCAGCAGTTACTGGTCGGAGCCCCAGCATTTT
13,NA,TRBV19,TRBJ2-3,CASTRPDTDTQYF,TGTGCCAGTACCAGGCCGGACACAGATACGCAGTATTTT
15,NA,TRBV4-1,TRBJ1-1,CASSQDAAYGTEAFF,TGCGCCAGCAGCCAAGACGCGGCTTACGGCACTGAAGCTTTCTTT
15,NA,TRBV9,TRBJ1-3,CASSLVQSSGNTIYF,TGTGCCAGCAGCCTCGTACAGAGCTCTGGAAACACCATATATTTT
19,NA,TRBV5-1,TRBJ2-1,CASSLSFIGGVRASDEQFF,TGCGCCAGCAGCTTGTCGTTTATCGGAGGGGTGAGGGCCAGCGATGAGCAGTTCTTC
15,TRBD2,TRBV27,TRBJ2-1,CASTLRTSSYNEQFF,TGTGCCAGCACTCTAAGGACTAGCTCCTACAATGAGCAGTTCTTC
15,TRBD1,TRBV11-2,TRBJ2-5,CASSRGTGGGETQYF,TGTGCCAGCAGCCGCGGGACAGGGGGCGGAGAGACCCAGTACTTC
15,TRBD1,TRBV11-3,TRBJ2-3,CASSRRQGAADTQYF,TGTGCCAGCAGCCGCCGACAGGGGGCGGCAGATACGCAGTATTTT
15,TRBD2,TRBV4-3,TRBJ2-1,CASSQDPAGEDEQFF,TGCGCCAGCAGCCAAGATCCGGCGGGGGAAGATGAGCAGTTCTTC
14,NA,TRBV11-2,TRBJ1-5,CASSLGESNQPQHF,TGTGCCAGCAGCTTAGGAGAGAGCAATCAGCCCCAGCATTTT
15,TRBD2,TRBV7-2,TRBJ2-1,CASSSRKRGGNEQFF,TGTGCCAGCAGCTCGAGAAAGCGGGGGGGCAATGAGCAGTTCTTC
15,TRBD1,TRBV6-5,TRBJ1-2,CASSPSQGALYGYTF,TGTGCCAGCAGTCCCTCACAGGGGGCGTTGTACGGCTACACCTTC
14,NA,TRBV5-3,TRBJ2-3,CARSWGRDTDTQYF,TGTGCCAGAAGCTGGGGGCGAGACACAGATACGCAGTATTTT
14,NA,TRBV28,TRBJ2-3,CASSLSAGRDTQYF,TGTGCCAGCAGTTTATCAGCGGGCAGGGATACGCAGTATTTT
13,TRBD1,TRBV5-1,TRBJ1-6,CASSFDRDSPLHF,TGCGCCAGCAGCTTCGACAGGGATTCACCCCTCCACTTT
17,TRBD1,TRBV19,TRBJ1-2,CASSIGWGTGESYGYTF,TGTGCCAGTAGTATTGGATGGGGGACAGGGGAAAGTTATGGCTACACCTTC
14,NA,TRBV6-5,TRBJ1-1,CASSYSSGFTEAFF,TGTGCCAGCAGTTACTCGTCGGGGTTCACTGAAGCTTTCTTT
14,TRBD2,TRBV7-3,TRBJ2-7,CASSSGLVGDEQYF,TGTGCCAGCAGCTCGGGACTAGTTGGGGACGAGCAGTACTTC
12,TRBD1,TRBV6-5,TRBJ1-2,CASARDSYGYTF,TGTGCCAGCGCGCGGGACAGCTATGGCTACACCTTC
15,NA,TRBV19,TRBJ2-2,CATRRGRLSTGELFF,TGTGCCACCCGGAGGGGAAGATTAAGTACCGGGGAGCTGTTTTTT
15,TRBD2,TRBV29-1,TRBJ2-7,CSVEEGPSGHYEQYF,TGCAGCGTTGAAGAGGGTCCTAGCGGGCACTACGAGCAGTACTTC